Shown below are 2 T cell receptor beta chains from a single sample sequenced in a study of CD8 T cells in ankylosing spondylitis. TCRdb reprocessed the 5' RACE reads with MiXCR, giving one entry per CDR3 protein. In the table there are about 250,000 distinct CDR3 sequences, roughly 32% of which are singletons. The sequencing sample was made of blood, either unsorted or a sorted T cell fraction (not recorded which). The receptor set was obtained from a male donor with ankylosing spondylitis or in good health (not recorded which).

The chain employs TRBV5-1 and TRBJ1-6; D remains ambiguous. CDR1 SGHRS and CDR2 YFSETQ come from the germline V gene. This CDR3 is built from 14 residues. V lost 4 bases, J lost 8 bases, and 13 bases lay in between. The CDR3 loop reads CASSLVGDDSPLHF. In DNA, the CDR3 is TGCGCCAGCAGCCTCGTCGGAGACGATTCACCCCTCCACTTT.

The J gene is TRBJ2-3, the V gene TRBV12-3 or TRBV12-4, with D uncertain. This CDR3 is 13 amino acids long. CDR3 loop: CAGEALTTDTQYF. As DNA, the CDR3 is TGTGCGGGCGAGGCGCTCACCACAGATACGCAGTATTTT.